The entry that follows covers one T cell receptor beta chain sequence. The sample is drawn from a study of identical twins. TCRdb ran MiXCR on the 5' RACE reads and lists one entry per CDR3 protein. Counted here are fewer than 350,000 distinct CDR3 sequences, more than 6.5% occurring once; the ten biggest clones make up about 2.1%. Trimming took off 5 bases at V and 5 bases at J, with 17 bases between the two ends. This CDR3 has 16 residues. Germline V gene data show CDR1 as SGHRS and CDR2 as YFSETQ. These data are also associated with another study on yellow fever vaccine responses in identical twins.

The sequence came from a young woman in good health. The rearrangement uses TRBV5-1 and TRBJ2-6; D is uncertain. Material: memory (CD45RO+) T cells sorted from blood. The CDR3 sequence is CASSPDLAGRANVLTF. In nucleotides, the CDR3 is TGCGCCAGCAGTCCCGACTTGGCTGGTAGGGCCAACGTCCTGACTTTC. Full variable domain (outside the CDR3, taken from reference TRBV5-1 and TRBJ2-6): KAGVTQTPRYLIKTRGQQVTLSCSPISGHRSVSWYQQTPGQGLQFLFEYFSETQRNKGNFPGRFSGRQFSNSRSEMNVSTLELGDSALYLCASSPDLAGRANVLTFGAGSRLTVL.